Described below is a single TCR beta chain sequence and its context. Its antigen specificity is not known. Per-nucleotide qualities are absent, and no much larger clonotype sits a single base away. These data belong to a study of shared clonotypes between healthy human individuals (dated by TCRdb to about 2020). Background for the entire study: Two women and a few men aged 18 to 49 years were included in the cohort. For each donor, CD4 naive and CD4 memory were each given three plates, CD8 naive was given two plates, and CD8 memory was given one plate. To estimate repertoire size and how much clonotype sharing occurs between individuals, the study deeply sequenced the blood TCR repertoires of five healthy adults. To increase sequencing depth and limit assay-specific biases, different laboratories used diverse techniques to prepare libraries and sequence TCR repertoires. Leukapheresis yielded between about 0.85 and 9 billion PBMCs per donor.

The donors were healthy, HIV-negative adults who had no recently reported acute infections or vaccinations. Every donor was a Caucasian adult residing in Nashville, Tennessee, USA. CD8 memory samples consisted of magnetically selected CD45RO+ cells combined with CCR7-negative CD45RA+ effector memory (TemRA) cells. Blood was collected by leukapheresis, and PBMCs were isolated by Ficoll-Histopaque density gradient centrifugation and then cryopreserved in liquid nitrogen vapor phase. Analytical flow cytometry was used to check the purity and quantity of each magnetically sorted T cell population. From each sorted fraction, genomic DNA was isolated and quantified by UV absorbance on a Nanodrop 2000c. Using the deep immunoSEQ assay, multiplex PCR amplified TCR CDR3 regions from genomic DNA. Extracted genomic DNA from each cell subset was spread evenly across all wells of several immunoSEQ 96-well plates, with each plate serving as a replicate. Each replicate PCR for sorted subsets received 150 to 250 ng genomic DNA, equal to tens of thousands of T cell genomes. The purified libraries were quantified using a Qubit 3.0 fluorometer, sized with a Bioanalyzer 2100, and then quantified again using the KAPA Library Quantification kit. Every immunoSEQ 96-well plate was sequenced on a separate single-read 150-cycle Illumina NextSeq 550 flow cell. In the original analysis: Because the immunoSEQ output held only junctional sequences and lacked quality scores, the filtering could not match the filtering applied to full-length reads. Sequences were annotated with PyIR, a Python wrapper for IgBLAST v1.9, and V/J genes and CDR3 were assigned using IMGT germline references. Reads were filtered out if the reads had weak V/J assignments (E-value above 1e-6), no CDR3, stop codons, out-of-frame junctions, or ambiguous translated residues. V3J clonotypes were defined as sequences sharing the same inferred V gene, J gene, and CDR3 amino acid sequence. Percentage overlap between repertoires was computed as shared unique clonotypes divided by the size of the smaller repertoire. Three approaches were used to assess repertoire richness: RTK rarefaction, the Chao1 estimator, and Recon v2.1 estimates of unobserved clonotypes. OLGA was used to compute generation probabilities for all TCRbeta clonotypes that the gDNA method yielded from a few donors. TCRdb carries this immuneACCESS record with in-frame sequences only. Its versions omit some clonotypes, under half of them owing to an unresolved V gene in the studies checked, with the rest unexplained. V and J calls and clone size are given by that table; D and trimming were obtained from the DNA. This sample lists fewer than 850,000 clones; 90% were detected once. More than 30% of the sample comes from the top ten.

Points the paper makes about the study in general: The small number of donors limited the genetic and exposure-history diversity represented. Pairwise subsampling indicated that sequencing depth was expected to affect the degree of clonotype sharing among donors. Sharing across a few donors was observed for around 5% of naive CD4, about 3.2% of naive CD8, 2% to 2.5% of memory CD4, and around 0.44% of memory CD8 clonotypes. Naive subsets generally had larger estimated clonotype richness than memory subsets. Sampling was limited to blood, and TCR repertoires in tissue likely differ from TCR repertoires in blood. Compared with non-shared clonotypes, clonotypes shared by all four sorted-subset donors had higher generation probabilities. Even with the large sequencing depth, rarefaction of the sorted-subset datasets indicated that sequencing was incomplete.

The germline ends are 8 bases apart after V is trimmed by 5 bases and J by 4 bases. As encoded in the germline V gene, CDR1 is MDHEN while CDR2 is SYDVKM. The CDR3 starts with the cysteine, ends with the phenylalanine, and has 12 residues. The DNA shown is the 36-base CDR3, in frame from base 1. The chain uses TRBV28 and TRBJ1-2; a tentative D call is TRBD1 (5 bases match). The receptor's source is a man between 18 and 29 years old in good health. Some clones in this sample may be carry-over from other donors' samples. The source material was memory CD8+ T cells from PBMCs. The sample's cell subset or site label, in plain terms: CD45RO+ cells pooled with CCR7-negative TemRA cells. The DNA sequence is TGTGCCAGCAGTACGAGGGGCTATGGCTACACCTTC. The resulting protein is CASSTRGYGYTF.